The present TCR beta chain was sequenced within a study of human T cells and chemical hapten exposure. This clonotype was found a few times. TCRdb reanalysed the RACE reads using MiXCR and keeps one entry per CDR3 protein. The table lists 350,000 to 400,000 distinct CDR3 sequences, about 6.9% of them singletons. Stated time point: patch test 2, 6 weeks after DPC sensitization. The treatment here: therapeutic diphenylcyclopropenone sensitization with weekly scalp DPC. Trimming removed 1 base from V and 10 bases from J; junction bases left unmatched: 15. Germline-derived CDR1 and CDR2 are LGHNA and YSLEER. CDR3 size: 17 residues.

The specimen comprised whole blood, sampled in connection with sensitization to the hapten diphenylcyclopropenone (DPC). The clonotype comes from a woman aged 18-29 years with alopecia areata. Some clones in this sample may be carry-over from other donors' samples. V usage is TRBV4-3 and J usage is TRBJ2-1, with 8 bases fitting TRBD2. CDR3 in DNA: TGCGCCAGCAGCCAAGTCGGGCGACCGGGACTAGTGGCGGAGCAGTTCTTC. Its translation: CASSQVGRPGLVAEQFF.